This entry lists 28 T cell receptor beta chains sequenced from one sample in a study of T cells in Graves' hyperthyroidism and ophthalmopathy. The investigators amplified TCR beta CDR3 regions from RNA transcripts. HTBI primers were the set used in a first-round RT-PCR of the TCR CDR3. TCRdb processed the multiplex PCR reads anew with MiXCR; each CDR3 protein has one entry. Of some 300,000 distinct CDR3 sequences listed, around a sixth are singletons. The sequenced sample consisted of blood. These receptors were collected from a man aged 25 to 40 with Graves' hyperthyroidism.

This clonotype was counted at least ten times. This chain joins TRBV6-1 and TRBJ1-5, with 8 bases lining up with TRBD1. The junction had 4 bases not matched to a gene; V was cut back by 5 bases and J by 1 base. The length of the CDR3 is 15 residues. The germline V gene has CDR1 MNHNS and CDR2 SASEGT. CDR3 nucleotide sequence: TGTGCCAGCAGTCGAGACAGGGGAAGCAATCAGCCCCAGCATTTT. Its protein is CASSRDRGSNQPQHF.

The rearrangement joins TRBV27 to TRBJ1-4, with D tentatively TRBD1 (5 bases). The CDR3 has 16 residues. V shed 6 bases and J shed 5 bases, with 19 bases lying between them. CDR1 is MNHEY, CDR2 SMNVEV, per germline (reference sequence). CDR3 DNA sequence: TGTGCCAGCAGCCCCGGGCCCTCCCGGGGCAATGAAAAACTGTTTTTT. Protein: CASSPGPSRGNEKLFF.

The table lists this clonotype with many counts. The J gene is TRBJ2-1, the V gene TRBV30; D is ambiguous. The CDR3 extends over 11 amino acids. V was pared by 1 base and J by 5 bases, with 3 bases between. CDR1 and CDR2 from the germline V gene are GTSNPN and SVGIG (reference sequence). CDR3 amino acids: CAWSGDNEQFF. CDR3 nucleotides: TGTGCCTGGAGTGGGGACAATGAGCAGTTCTTC.

In this sample, this clonotype turned up many times. The rearrangement links TRBV7-2 to TRBJ2-3; D gene uncertain. The V end was cut by 1 base, the J end by 3 bases, with 8 bases between. This CDR3 is built from 14 residues. The germline V gene encodes CDR1 SGHTA and CDR2 FQGNSA. CDR3 residues: CASSLGYTTDTQYF. CDR3 nucleotides: TGTGCCAGCAGCTTAGGTTACACGACAGATACGCAGTATTTT.

The gene calls are TRBV7-3 and TRBJ2-3; 16 nucleotides align to TRBD2. The CDR3 has 17 residues. Germline lookup yields CDR1 SGHTA and CDR2 FQGTGA. The V gene end was trimmed by 5 bases and the J gene end by 4 bases; junction bases not matched to a gene: 6. The CDR3 spells CASSQGTSGRGADTQYF. The CDR3 DNA reads TGTGCCAGCAGCCAAGGGACTAGCGGGAGGGGAGCAGATACGCAGTATTTT.

The rearrangement uses TRBV7-3 and TRBJ2-1, with 10 bases aligning to TRBD1. The CDR3 length is 15 residues. Germline values: CDR1 SGHTA, CDR2 FQGTGA. V was pared by 5 bases and J by 5 bases, with 6 bases of the junction left unmatched. The CDR3 reads CASSLGQGGNNEQFF. The CDR3 DNA is TGTGCCAGCAGCCTCGGACAGGGGGGAAACAATGAGCAGTTCTTC.

The table lists this clonotype with many counts. The rearrangement joins TRBV5-1 to TRBJ1-5; the D is unclear. This CDR3 has 13 amino acids. Trimming took 2 bases from V and 7 from J, leaving 10 bases between them. CDR1 is SGHRS and CDR2 is YFSETQ in the germline V gene. CDR3 sequence: CASSLIGGQPQHF. The CDR3 nucleotides read TGCGCCAGCAGCTTAATCGGTGGACAGCCCCAGCATTTT.

A few counts support this clonotype. The chain uses TRBV20-1 and TRBJ2-1; D remains ambiguous. This CDR3 contains 12 residues. V lost 3 bases and J 6 bases, leaving 9 bases between the germline ends. Germline CDR1 reads DFQATT; CDR2 reads SNEGSKA (reference sequence). The CDR3 region is CSASVPGNEQFF. In DNA form, the CDR3 reads TGCAGTGCTAGCGTTCCCGGCAATGAGCAGTTCTTC.

The chain links TRBV15 to TRBJ1-5, with no clear D. This CDR3 spans 13 amino acids. Per germline, CDR1 LNHNV and CDR2 YYDKDF (reference sequence). V was pared by 0 bases and J by 4 bases, with 4 bases between. The CDR3 is CATSRDRNQPQHF. The CDR3 coding sequence is TGTGCCACCAGCAGAGACAGAAATCAGCCCCAGCATTTT.

The V and J genes are TRBV7-8 and TRBJ2-7, with D tentatively TRBD1 (5 bases). Germline V gene lookup returns CDR1 SGHVS and CDR2 FQNEAQ. This CDR3 has 14 residues. V lost 5 bases and J 0 bases, leaving 11 bases between the germline ends. CDR3 amino acids: CASSARQSSYEQYF. CDR3 coding DNA: TGTGCCAGCAGCGCCAGACAGAGCTCCTACGAGCAGTACTTC.

Regarding this clonotype: Being one base from a much bigger clone, this may be a read error. The chain has TRBV7-2 and TRBJ2-1; 12 bases map to TRBD2. Trimming took 6 bases from V and 6 from J; bases not matched to a gene: 6. The CDR3 consists of 15 residues. Per germline, CDR1 SGHTA and CDR2 FQGNSA. In DNA form, the CDR3 reads TGTGCCAGCAGGGGGAGACTAGCGGGAGCCAATGAGCAGTTCTTC. As protein: CASRGRLAGANEQFF. The entire variable domain, with the rest obtained from reference TRBV7-2 and TRBJ2-1, is as follows: GAGVSQSPSNKVTEKGKDVELRCDPISGHTALYWYRQSLGQGLEFLIYFQGNSAPDKSGLPSDRFSAERTGGSVSTLTIQRTQQEDSAVYLCASRGRLAGANEQFFGPGTRLTVL.

The CDR3 nucleotides read TGTGCCAGTCCGAATACCAGGGAAATTGGGAACACTGAAGCTTTCTTT. Amino acids: CASPNTREIGNTEAFF. The genes are TRBV28 and TRBJ1-1; tentative D call: TRBD1 (5 bases). V lost 9 bases to trimming and J lost 1 base, with 21 bases between them. Germline loops: CDR1 MDHEN, CDR2 SYDVKM. The CDR3 totals 16 residues. Together with reference TRBV28 and TRBJ1-1, the CDR3 gives the full variable domain: DVKVTQSSRYLVKRTGEKVFLECVQDMDHENMFWYRQDPGLGLRLIYFSYDVKMKEKGDIPEGYSVSREKKERFSLILESASTNQTSMYLCASPNTREIGNTEAFFGQGTRLTVV.

There are a few counts of this clonotype. V gene TRBV2 combines with J gene TRBJ2-7; D remains ambiguous. V was trimmed by 8 bases and J by 2 bases, leaving 10 bases between them. The CDR3 is made up of 12 amino acids. Per the germline V gene, CDR1 is SNHLY and CDR2 is FYNNEI. In DNA form, the CDR3 reads TGTGCCAGCGGCAGGCGACCCTACGAGCAGTACTTC. Translation: CASGRRPYEQYF.

V usage is TRBV7-3 and J usage is TRBJ2-3; 10 bases line up with TRBD2. The CDR3 totals 17 residues. V lost 5 bases, J lost 4 bases, and 12 bases stayed unmatched. Germline assignment: CDR1 SGHTA and CDR2 FQGTGA. For the CDR3, the DNA is TGTGCCAGCAGCGCTACGCAAACTCTAGCGGGAGCAGATACGCAGTATTTT. It encodes CASSATQTLAGADTQYF. Full variable domain (missing parts from reference TRBV7-3 and TRBJ2-3): GAGVSQTPSNKVTEKGKYVELRCDPISGHTALYWYRQSLGQGPEFLIYFQGTGAADDSGLPNDRFFAVRPEGSVSTLKIQRTERGDSAVYLCASSATQTLAGADTQYFGPGTRLTVL.

In this sample, this clonotype turned up many times. This chain connects TRBV20-1 to TRBJ2-7, with a weak D call TRBD2 (6 bases). The CDR3 spans 14 residues. The germline V and J ends were trimmed by 0 bases and 2 bases, with 11 bases remaining between them. CDR1 and CDR2 (germline): DFQATT, SNEGSKA (reference sequence). As DNA, the CDR3 is TGCAGTGCTAGAGATTACCGGGAGACCTACGAGCAGTACTTC. Amino acid sequence: CSARDYRETYEQYF.

The chain joins TRBV14 to TRBJ2-3; TRBD2 is a possible D gene (6 bases). There are 15 residues in the CDR3. V was cut by 1 base and J by 1 base, with 9 bases left in between. Germline-derived CDR1 and CDR2 are SGHDN and FVKESK. The CDR3 nucleotides read TGTGCCAGCAGCCAAGGAGCGGGTGGCACAGATACGCAGTATTTT. Its translation: CASSQGAGGTDTQYF.

This clonotype was detected many times. Here the CDR3 DNA reads TGTGCCAGCAGCGGGACTACCCCCCCAGAGACCCAGTACTTC. This sequence encodes CASSGTTPPETQYF. The chain couples TRBV6-2 or TRBV6-3 to TRBJ2-5; 7 nucleotides match TRBD2. The germline V gene encodes CDR1 MNHEY and CDR2 SVGEGT. V shed 6 bases, J shed 4 bases, and the junction held 8 bases outside the gene matches. This CDR3 comprises 14 residues.

About this clonotype itself: This may stem from a read error, because a much larger clone lies one nucleotide away. This sequence joins TRBV6-1 and TRBJ2-7; the match to TRBD2 covers 9 bases. Per the germline V gene, CDR1 is MNHNS and CDR2 is SASEGT. CDR3 length: 17 residues. With V trimmed by 5 bases and J by 2 bases, 13 bases remained unmatched. Written as DNA, the CDR3 is TGTGCCAGCAGTCCCTTCGGACTAGCGATGAGCCCCTACGAGCAGTACTTC. As protein: CASSPFGLAMSPYEQYF.

This clonotype was counted ten times or more. This chain connects TRBV6-5 to TRBJ2-3; 11 bases align to TRBD2. Losses at the gene ends were 2 bases for V and 2 bases for J; bases not matched to a gene: 3. CDR3 length: 16 residues. From germline, CDR1 is MNHEY and CDR2 SVGAGI. The CDR3: CASSYGTSGYTDTQYF. DNA of the CDR3: TGTGCCAGCAGTTACGGGACTAGCGGCTACACAGATACGCAGTATTTT.

This clonotype was counted many times. The V and J genes are TRBV7-9 and TRBJ1-2; D perhaps matches TRBD1 (5 bases). Germline CDR1 reads SEHNR; CDR2 reads FQNEAQ (reference sequence). This CDR3 is built from 14 residues. The ends were cut back, 1 base at V and 3 bases at J, with 9 bases in the middle. CDR3 protein: CASSLEQGYYGYTF. DNA of the CDR3: TGTGCCAGCAGCTTAGAGCAGGGATACTATGGCTACACCTTC.

The chain recombines TRBV9 with TRBJ2-7, with D possibly matching TRBD1 (6 bases). The CDR3 covers 14 residues. Germline V CDR1 and CDR2: SGDLS, YYNGEE. The V end lost 0 bases, the J end lost 3 bases, and 10 bases lay between the germline ends. CDR3 DNA: TGTGCCAGCAGCGTAGAGGGACACTACTACGAGCAGTACTTC. Its translation: CASSVEGHYYEQYF.

The rearrangement joins TRBV28 to TRBJ2-7, with TRBD1 matching 7 bases. V shed 3 bases and J 5 bases; nucleotides not matched to a gene: 7. The CDR3 is 14 residues long. Germline loops: CDR1 MDHEN, CDR2 SYDVKM. The CDR3 loop is CASSFLRGFHEQYF. In DNA, the CDR3 is TGTGCCAGCAGTTTTCTCAGGGGGTTTCACGAGCAGTACTTC.

V and J are TRBV5-1 and TRBJ2-7, with a tentative D call TRBD2 (7 bases). V was trimmed by 1 base and J by 6 bases, leaving 26 bases between them. Germline loops: CDR1 SGHRS, CDR2 YFSETQ. This CDR3 is built from 18 residues. The CDR3 coding sequence is TGCGCCAGCAGCTTGTATAGGGGGGGGGACTATTCATTCGGCGAGCAGTACTTC. Translated, it gives CASSLYRGGDYSFGEQYF.

V usage is TRBV20-1 and J usage is TRBJ1-1; D unresolved. The ends were cut back, 3 bases at V and 11 bases at J, with 16 bases in the middle. Germline V lookup: CDR1 DFQATT, CDR2 SNEGSKA (reference sequence). This CDR3 has 12 residues. The CDR3 nucleotides read TGCAGTGCTAGTGAGAGGGCCCTTCGGGCTTTCTTT. The encoded protein is CSASERALRAFF.

The CDR3, as DNA: TGCGCCAGCAGCCAAGTATCCGGAGGGGGGAAGACCCAGTACTTC. Translation: CASSQVSGGGKTQYF. This chain links TRBV4-1 with TRBJ2-5, with D perhaps matching TRBD1 or TRBD2 (6 bases each). This CDR3 comprises 15 residues. Trimming removed 1 base at V and 6 bases at J, with 15 bases between. Germline-derived CDR1 and CDR2 are MGHRA and YSYEKL.

This clonotype was recorded at least ten times. This chain links TRBV28 with TRBJ2-3; no clear D gene. Deletions cut 4 bases from V and 1 base from J, with 18 bases between. The CDR3 consists of 17 residues. Germline CDR1 is MDHEN and CDR2 is SYDVKM. CDR3 DNA sequence: TGTGCCAGCAGTTCCGACTTAGAAAGGTTGGGCACAGATACGCAGTATTTT. This codes for CASSSDLERLGTDTQYF.

This clonotype has a handful of counts. CDR3 nucleotide sequence: TGCAGTGCTAGAGAGACCCGCAATCAGCCCCAGCATTTT. Its translation is CSARETRNQPQHF. V gene TRBV20-1 combines with J gene TRBJ1-5; unclear D gene. CDR1 and CDR2 (germline): DFQATT, SNEGSKA (reference sequence). The CDR3 loop spans 13 amino acids. Trimming removed 0 bases at V and 2 bases at J, with 5 bases between.

The gene calls are TRBV7-9 and TRBJ2-1, with 13 bases matching TRBD2. The J segment lost 4 bases and the V segment lost 5 bases, leaving 5 bases of the junction unmatched. Germline V lookup: CDR1 SEHNR, CDR2 FQNEAQ (reference sequence). The CDR3 runs 16 residues. CDR3 loop: CASSRTSGRVYNEQFF. The CDR3, as DNA: TGTGCCAGCAGCCGAACTAGCGGGAGGGTGTACAATGAGCAGTTCTTC.